In this sample, the clone carrying this T cell receptor beta chain turned up many times. This sample is part of a study of metastatic and nonmetastatic thyroid tumors. Looking at the study overall: Repertoires from malignant and benign thyroid patients were compared across blood and tumor or nodule tissue.

Germline V gene sequence: CDR1 SGHDT, CDR2 YYEEEE. This CDR3 has 17 residues. The trim removed 0 bases at V and 5 bases at J, leaving 10 bases unmatched. Patients were all untreated before their thyroid surgery. TCRdb re-clonotyped the PCR reads through MiXCR. The sample lists approximately 82,000 clones, approximately 12% occurring once. What was sequenced was tumor tissue. V and J are TRBV5-6 and TRBJ2-3; TRBD2 agrees at 9 bases. This TCR derives from a female donor with papillary thyroid cancer or a benign thyroid nodule (not recorded which). Some clones in this sample may be carry-over from other donors' samples. The CDR3 spells CASSLAGLAGWRDTQYF. CDR3 sequence (DNA): TGTGCCAGCAGCTTGGCCGGCCTAGCGGGATGGAGAGATACGCAGTATTTT.